This TCR beta chain originates from a study of cytomegalovirus exposure and HLA in healthy donors. It was with 60 Vbeta and 13 Jbeta primers that the PCR ran. Assay used: immunoSEQ multiplex PCR; TCRdb lists only in-frame clones, some missing. This repertoire shows about 190,000 clones, around four fifths found once; its top ten account for approximately 0.8%. Specimen: PBMCs. The origin of this receptor is a woman aged 18-35 years in good health and CMV-seronegative.

The CDR3 nucleotides are TGTGCCAGCAGTTACTCGGGACAGGGGCCTGGAAACACCATATATTTT. Translated: CASSYSGQGPGNTIYF. This rearrangement joins TRBV6-5 to TRBJ1-3; TRBD1 aligns across 10 bases. The ends lost 0 bases at V and 2 bases at J; junction bases unmatched: 1. The CDR3 has 16 residues. The germline CDR1 and CDR2 sequences are MNHEY and SVGAGI.